Below, one T cell receptor (beta chain) is given with its context. In germline, CDR1 is DFQATT, CDR2 SNEGSKA (reference sequence). The CDR3 is made up of 11 amino acids. Trimming took off 3 bases at V and 6 bases at J, with 8 bases between the two ends. The repertoire was sequenced with immunoSEQ multiplex PCR; TCRdb's copy has only in-frame clones and lacks some. The table lists approximately 200,000 clones, roughly nine tenths of them singletons. The entry originates in a study of T cell responses to AZD1222 COVID-19 vaccine. The chain uses TRBV20-1 and TRBJ1-1; no clear D. The receptor's source is an adult who received the AZD1222 COVID-19 vaccine. Sequenced here: peripheral blood, sampled 28 days after the second AZD1222 dose. The CDR3 spells CSASIGPEAFF. The CDR3 region has the DNA TGCAGTGCTAGTATAGGGCCTGAAGCTTTCTTT.